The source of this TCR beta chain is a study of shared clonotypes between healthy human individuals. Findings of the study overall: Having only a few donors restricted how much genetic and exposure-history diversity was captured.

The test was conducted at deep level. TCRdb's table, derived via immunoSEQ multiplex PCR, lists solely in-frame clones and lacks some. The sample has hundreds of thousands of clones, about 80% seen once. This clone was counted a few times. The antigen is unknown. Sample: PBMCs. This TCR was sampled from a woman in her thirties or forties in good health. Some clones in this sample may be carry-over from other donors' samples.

DNA for the CDR3: TGTGCCAGCAGTTTACGAGGGGACAGGGGGTACACCATATATTTT. Translated, it gives CASSLRGDRGYTIYF. This chain uses TRBV28 with TRBJ1-3, with 11 bases aligning to TRBD1. This CDR3 has 15 amino acids. The V gene end was trimmed by 2 bases and the J gene end by 8 bases; junction bases not matched to a gene: 5. CDR1 is MDHEN, CDR2 SYDVKM, per germline.